The T cell receptor (beta chain) described here comes from a study of T cells in Graves' hyperthyroidism and ophthalmopathy. Germline-derived CDR1 and CDR2 are SGHTA and FQGNSA. The CDR3 is 14 amino acids. V lost 7 bases to trimming and J lost 4 bases; unmatched junction nucleotides: 5. Using RNA transcripts as the source, TCR beta CDR3 regions were amplified. When the TCR CDR3 underwent first-round RT-PCR, the HTBI primer set was used. TCRdb ran MiXCR on the multiplex PCR reads and lists one entry per CDR3 protein. This sample has more than 250,000 distinct CDR3 sequences, with roughly 15% found just once. This clonotype was found many times.

This chain uses TRBV7-2 with TRBJ2-1, with TRBD1 matching 9 bases. Sample: blood. This receptor was obtained from a woman in her fifties or sixties with Graves' hyperthyroidism that later progressed to Graves' ophthalmopathy. The CDR3 reads CASTRDRVYNEQFF. The CDR3 region has the DNA TGTGCCAGCACCCGGGACAGGGTTTACAATGAGCAGTTCTTC. Supplemented by reference TRBV7-2 and TRBJ2-1, the full variable domain reads GAGVSQSPSNKVTEKGKDVELRCDPISGHTALYWYRQSLGQGLEFLIYFQGNSAPDKSGLPSDRFSAERTGGSVSTLTIQRTQQEDSAVYLCASTRDRVYNEQFFGPGTRLTVL.